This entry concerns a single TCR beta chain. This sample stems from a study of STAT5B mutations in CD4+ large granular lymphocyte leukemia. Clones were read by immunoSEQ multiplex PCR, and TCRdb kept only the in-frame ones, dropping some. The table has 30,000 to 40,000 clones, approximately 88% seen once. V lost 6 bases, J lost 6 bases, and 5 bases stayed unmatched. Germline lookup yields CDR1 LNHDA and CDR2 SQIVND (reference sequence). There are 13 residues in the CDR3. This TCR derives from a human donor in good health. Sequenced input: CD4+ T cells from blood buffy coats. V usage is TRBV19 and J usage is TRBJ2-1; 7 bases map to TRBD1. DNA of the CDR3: TGTGCCAGTAGGAGTACAGGGGCCAATGAGCAGTTCTTC. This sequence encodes CASRSTGANEQFF.